This T cell receptor beta chain came from a study of cytomegalovirus exposure and HLA in healthy donors. Overall study: A prior study identified 100 million to 130 million unique TCR beta sequences from roughly 180 million T cells. General study findings and limits: Analyzed later, most CMV-associated TCR beta chains appeared HLA-restricted.

PCR involved 60 Vbeta and 13 Jbeta primers. TCRdb's copy holds only in-frame clones and misses some; the assay was immunoSEQ multiplex PCR. The sample includes roughly 190,000 clones, roughly 80% seen only once; the top ten take 3.5% to 4%. As to this clone: Its antigen is currently unknown.

This CDR3 has 14 residues. Trimming left V 0 bases short and J 0 bases short, with 6 bases between. In germline, CDR1 is SGHDT, CDR2 YYEEEE. Healthy bone marrow donors made up the cohort. The material sequenced was PBMCs. The sequence derives from a man aged 50-59 years in good health and CMV-seronegative. The rearrangement links TRBV5-6 to TRBJ1-1, with a weak D call TRBD1 (6 bases). CDR3 loop: CASSLGQVNTEAFF. DNA for the CDR3: TGTGCCAGCAGCTTGGGACAGGTGAACACTGAAGCTTTCTTT.